The rows below give T cell receptor beta chains drawn from one sample of a study of cytomegalovirus exposure and HLA in healthy donors. Here immunoSEQ multiplex PCR was the method, and the copy in TCRdb shows in-frame clones only, minus some. Here the sample spans roughly 51,000 clones, 81% being singletons. The sample consisted of PBMCs. The receptors come from a boy aged 10-17 years in good health and CMV-seropositive. Both conserved end residues are part of each CDR3. The D gene is left open where the match is weak. Some rows have no size entry. The others give once, few or many, or a class for an expanded clone.

CDR3 DNA	CDR3 protein	V gene	D gene	J gene	clone size
TGTGCCAGCATTAATCAGGGACTGCACAATGAGCAGTTCTTC	CASINQGLHNEQFF	TRBV7-9	NA	TRBJ2-1	NA
TGCAGCGTTTTAGACAGGACTGAAGCTTTCTTT	CSVLDRTEAFF	TRBV29-1	NA	TRBJ1-1	NA
TGCGCCAGCAGCCCCGGACTCTCCCCAGGGGACACTGAAGCTTTCTTT	CASSPGLSPGDTEAFF	TRBV5-1	NA	TRBJ1-1	few
TGTGCCAGCAGCTTAATGGGCGGGGGGGCCTCCGCAGATACGCAGTATTTT	CASSLMGGGASADTQYF	TRBV7-3	TRBD2	TRBJ2-3	NA
TGCAGCGCAAAACTAGCGGGGTTTCAACCCGAGCAGTACTTC	CSAKLAGFQPEQYF	TRBV29-1	TRBD2	TRBJ2-7	NA
TGTGCCAGCACGGACTCCGGGCGCAATGAGCAGTTCTTC	CASTDSGRNEQFF	TRBV6-5	NA	TRBJ2-1	NA
TGTGCCAGCAGTTACTCGACCCTCGTGAGCGACTATGGCTACACCTTC	CASSYSTLVSDYGYTF	TRBV6-6	NA	TRBJ1-2	NA
TGTGCCAGCAGCGTAGCCGGCAGGGGCATAGAGACCCAGTACTTC	CASSVAGRGIETQYF	TRBV9	NA	TRBJ2-5	NA
TGTGCCAGTAATCGGGGGACCCAGGGAGCGGGCAATCAGCCCCAGCATTTT	CASNRGTQGAGNQPQHF	TRBV19	NA	TRBJ1-5	NA
TGTGCCAGCAGTGGGAGCGGGGGCTCCTACGAGCAGTACTTC	CASSGSGGSYEQYF	TRBV6-1	TRBD2	TRBJ2-7	NA
TGTGCCATCAAATCCGGGACTAGGGGATCCACCGGGGAGCTGTTTTTT	CAIKSGTRGSTGELFF	TRBV10-3	TRBD2	TRBJ2-2	NA
TGTGCCAGCAGTGTTGAATTGGGGGGGCTCGGGGAGCTGTTTTTT	CASSVELGGLGELFF	TRBV6-1	NA	TRBJ2-2	few
TGTGCCAGCAGTTCCCTAGCGGGGGGGCCAAATGAGCAGTTCTTC	CASSSLAGGPNEQFF	TRBV6-5	TRBD2	TRBJ2-1	NA
TGCGCCAGCAGTCGGGGAGATGAGCAGTTCTTC	CASSRGDEQFF	TRBV5-1	NA	TRBJ2-1	once
TGCAGTGCTAGCCCCGGGAATGAGCAGTTCTTC	CSASPGNEQFF	TRBV20-1	NA	TRBJ2-1	NA
TGTGCCAGCAGCCAACTACCGGACAGGCTTGATACACCCCTCCACTTT	CASSQLPDRLDTPLHF	TRBV4-2	TRBD1	TRBJ1-6	NA
TGTGCCAGCAGTCCTCGACCCACGACGGGCAATGAGCAGTTCTTC	CASSPRPTTGNEQFF	TRBV6-1	NA	TRBJ2-1	NA
TGTGCCAGCAGCCACCCCTTGGCGGGTCACTCCGGAAACACCATATATTTT	CASSHPLAGHSGNTIYF	TRBV4-2	NA	TRBJ1-3	once
TGTGCCAGCAGTGAAGCACTAGCGGGGGGATACGAGCAGTACTTC	CASSEALAGGYEQYF	TRBV6-1	TRBD2	TRBJ2-7	NA
TGTGCCAGCGGGCAGACAGGGTGGACTGAAGCTTTCTTT	CASGQTGWTEAFF	TRBV25-1	TRBD1	TRBJ1-1	few
TGTGCCAGCGGGAAACAGGGATCCGGAAACACCATATATTTT	CASGKQGSGNTIYF	TRBV2	NA	TRBJ1-3	NA
TGTGCCAGCAGCAAAGCCTTGACAGGGGGCCCTTGGAGGCCCCTCCACTTT	CASSKALTGGPWRPLHF	TRBV21-1	NA	TRBJ1-6	NA
TGTGCCAGCAGCCAATTCTCGGGACTAGCGGGGAGCTCCTACGAGCAGTACTTC	CASSQFSGLAGSSYEQYF	TRBV4-2	TRBD2	TRBJ2-7	NA
TGTGCCAGCAGCGCGACAGAAGATAGCAATCAGCCCCAGCATTTT	CASSATEDSNQPQHF	TRBV9	NA	TRBJ1-5	NA
TGTGCCAGCAGCTTCCGCGGGACAGGTGGTTCCGGGGAGCTGTTTTTT	CASSFRGTGGSGELFF	TRBV13	TRBD1	TRBJ2-2	NA
TGTGCCAGCATTCTTCCCCCCAACTATGGCTACACCTTC	CASILPPNYGYTF	TRBV6-1	NA	TRBJ1-2	NA
TGTGCCACGACAGGGGGAGGCTACACCTTC	CATTGGGYTF	TRBV28	TRBD1	TRBJ1-2	NA